The sample holds a few counts of the clone carrying this T cell receptor beta chain. The donors were healthy female monozygous twins, three pairs in total. Original data processing: Clonotypes per individual ranged from about 85,000 to nearly 550,000. A single record per CDR3 protein comes from TCRdb applying MiXCR to the 5' RACE reads. In this record, the V and J calls reflect TCRdb's handling and not the investigators' own analysis. The repertoire includes a few hundred thousand distinct CDR3 sequences, around 30% of them detected once, and more than 5.5% sits in the top ten. This record belongs to a study of identical twins' blood T cells. The CDR3 contains 15 residues. Germline-derived CDR1 and CDR2 are LGHDT and YNNKEL (reference sequence). V shed 4 bases, J shed 4 bases, and the junction held 7 bases outside the gene matches.

The rearrangement joins TRBV3-1 to TRBJ2-1; 7 bases line up with TRBD2. Sequenced input: PBMCs. The source of this sequence is a woman between 18 and 49 years old in good health. The CDR3 coding sequence is TGTGCCAGCAGCCGAACTAGCGTGGGTTACAATGAGCAGTTCTTC. It encodes CASSRTSVGYNEQFF.